This TCR beta chain was recorded in a study of technical replicates of blood from several donors. Sequencing was performed with immunoSEQ multiplex PCR; in TCRdb, only in-frame clones are kept and a portion is missing. The table lists more than 75,000 clones, approximately 94% of them singletons, with 0.38% in the top ten. In germline, CDR1 is SGHRS, CDR2 YFSETQ. Trimming removed 0 bases from V and 2 bases from J; junction bases left unmatched: 6. The CDR3 extends over 16 amino acids. This clone was recorded a few times. This TCR came from a human donor in good health. The sample comprised T cells isolated from PBMCs. The chain combines TRBV5-1 with TRBJ2-7, with TRBD2 identical over 9 bases. CDR3 amino acids: CASSLVASGDTYEQYF. The CDR3 DNA reads TGCGCCAGCAGCTTGGTGGCTAGCGGGGATACCTACGAGCAGTACTTC.